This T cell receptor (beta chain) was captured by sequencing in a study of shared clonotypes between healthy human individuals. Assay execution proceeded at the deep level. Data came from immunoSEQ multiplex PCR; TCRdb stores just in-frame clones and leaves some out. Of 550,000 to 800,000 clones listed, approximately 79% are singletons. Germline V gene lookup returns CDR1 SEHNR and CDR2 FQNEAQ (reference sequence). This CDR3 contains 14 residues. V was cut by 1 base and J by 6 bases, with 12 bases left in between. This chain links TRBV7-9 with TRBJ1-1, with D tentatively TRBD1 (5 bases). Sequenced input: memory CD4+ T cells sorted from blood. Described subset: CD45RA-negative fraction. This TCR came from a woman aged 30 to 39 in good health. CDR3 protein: CASSLGSGSPEAFF. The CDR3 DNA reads TGTGCCAGCAGCTTAGGATCAGGGTCCCCTGAAGCTTTCTTT.